Sequencing of this T cell receptor beta chain was carried out in a study of graft-versus-host responses after intestinal transplantation. At the level of the study: Multivisceral, liver-intestinal, or isolated intestinal transplants were received by the recipients.

Comments on this clone: Its cognate antigen is unknown.

Study-wide results and caveats: Analysis identified GvH clones in recipient marrow, with some appearing first in ileum or blood. Declines in HvG clones occurring early post-transplant were associated with peak circulating GvH clone levels.

Sequencing was performed with immunoSEQ multiplex PCR; in TCRdb, only in-frame clones are kept and a portion is missing. The sample lists more than 85,000 clones; over 85% were seen once. The V end lost 2 bases, the J end lost 5 bases, and 8 bases lay between the germline ends. The CDR3 extends over 13 amino acids. Per the germline V gene, CDR1 is SGDLS and CDR2 is YYNGEE. V is TRBV9 and J is TRBJ2-1; D might be TRBD1 or TRBD2, each matching 5 bases. Sequences were derived from unstimulated CD8+ T cells sorted from spleen or lymph node cells, sampled before intestinal transplant. The TCR comes from a human donor who received an intestinal transplant. The CDR3 region is CASSVGDHNEQFF. The CDR3 DNA reads as TGTGCCAGCAGCGTCGGGGACCACAATGAGCAGTTCTTC.